The entry below describes one TCR beta chain. Using immunoSEQ multiplex PCR, the repertoire was profiled, and TCRdb retains in-frame clones only, with some absent. The sample lists 130,000 to 150,000 clones, roughly 92% occurring once. The donors were part of the roughly 120-subject validation cohort, which stood apart from the roughly 670-subject first cohort. This CDR3 has 15 residues. Germline-derived CDR1 and CDR2 are KGHSH and LQKENI. Trimming cost V 0 bases and J 6 bases; bases outside gene matches: 7. The sample belongs to a study of cytomegalovirus exposure and HLA in healthy donors. The TCR originated in a man between 18 and 29 years old in good health and CMV-seronegative. The sequenced sample was PBMCs. This chain joins TRBV18 and TRBJ1-2; TRBD1 agrees at 7 bases. The DNA for the CDR3 is TGTGCCAGCTCACCACCGGTGGCAGGGGGGCATGGCTACACCTTC. This codes for CASSPPVAGGHGYTF.